The sequence of this T cell receptor (beta chain) was determined in a study of blood T cell repertoires in COVID-19. Study information: PBMCs, B-cell-depleted T cells, or T cells were the source of the cDNA or gDNA that made up the material.

Germline CDR1 reads MNHEY; CDR2 reads SMNVEV (reference sequence). CDR3 length equals 12 residues. V was clipped by 7 bases and J by 4 bases, with 7 bases between them. Only in-frame clones appear in the TCRdb table, and some are missing; sequencing was by immunoSEQ multiplex PCR. The sample lists tens of thousands of clones; 80% to 90% were seen once. Sequenced: peripheral blood. The chain is built from TRBV27 and TRBJ2-2, with unresolved D. The sequence was obtained from a woman aged 80 or older with COVID-19, enrolled during active disease. The CDR3 DNA reads as TGTGCCAGCAAACACCTCACCGGGGAGCTGTTTTTT. Translating gives CASKHLTGELFF.